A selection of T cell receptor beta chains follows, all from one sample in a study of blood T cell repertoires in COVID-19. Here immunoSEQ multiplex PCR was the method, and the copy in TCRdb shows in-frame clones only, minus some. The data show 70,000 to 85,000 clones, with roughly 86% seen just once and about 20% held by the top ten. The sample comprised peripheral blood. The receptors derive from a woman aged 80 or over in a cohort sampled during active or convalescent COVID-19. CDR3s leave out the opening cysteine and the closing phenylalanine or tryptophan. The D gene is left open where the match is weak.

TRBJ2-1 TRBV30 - AWGADYNEQF
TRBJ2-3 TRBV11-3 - ASSPPSDTQY
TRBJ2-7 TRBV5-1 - ASSPGTRYEQY
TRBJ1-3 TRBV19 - ASRTGGNTIY
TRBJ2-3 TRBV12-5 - ASAPTELSTDTQY
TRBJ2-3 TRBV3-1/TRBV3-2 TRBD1 ASSQVGTGGWY
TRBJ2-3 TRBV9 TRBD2 ASSAETSGFADTQY
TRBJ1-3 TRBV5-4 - ASSSAKNSGNTIY
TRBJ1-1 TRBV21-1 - ASSKGTGDRWDTEAF
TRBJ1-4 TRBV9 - ASSSLSGGTNEKLF
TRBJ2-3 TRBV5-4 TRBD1 ASSPGQRTGTDTQY
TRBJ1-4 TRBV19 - ASSMRAGNEKLF
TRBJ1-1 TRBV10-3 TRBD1 AIRGDRMNTEAF
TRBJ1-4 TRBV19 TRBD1 AIKDRGSEKLF
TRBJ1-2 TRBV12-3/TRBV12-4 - ASNWGGHYSYT
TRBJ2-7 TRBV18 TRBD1 ASSPGTASYEQY
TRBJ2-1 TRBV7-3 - ASSLSQIPHEQF
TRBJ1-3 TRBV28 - ASSLRPTSGNTIY
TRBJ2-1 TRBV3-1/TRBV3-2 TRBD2 ASSQGEGGSEQF
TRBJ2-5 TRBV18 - ASSPTGLETQY
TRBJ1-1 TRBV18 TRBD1 ASSRGQGGTEAF
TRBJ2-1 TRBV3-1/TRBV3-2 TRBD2 ASSHSTSGVEQF
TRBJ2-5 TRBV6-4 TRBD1 AISVQTGQQETQY
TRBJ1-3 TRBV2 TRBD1 ASSPGTGVSGNTIY
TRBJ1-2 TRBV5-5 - ASSLGMWQGFRGYT
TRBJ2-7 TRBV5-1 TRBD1 ASSLDGQGPEQY
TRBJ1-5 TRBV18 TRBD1 ASSPTGTQPQH